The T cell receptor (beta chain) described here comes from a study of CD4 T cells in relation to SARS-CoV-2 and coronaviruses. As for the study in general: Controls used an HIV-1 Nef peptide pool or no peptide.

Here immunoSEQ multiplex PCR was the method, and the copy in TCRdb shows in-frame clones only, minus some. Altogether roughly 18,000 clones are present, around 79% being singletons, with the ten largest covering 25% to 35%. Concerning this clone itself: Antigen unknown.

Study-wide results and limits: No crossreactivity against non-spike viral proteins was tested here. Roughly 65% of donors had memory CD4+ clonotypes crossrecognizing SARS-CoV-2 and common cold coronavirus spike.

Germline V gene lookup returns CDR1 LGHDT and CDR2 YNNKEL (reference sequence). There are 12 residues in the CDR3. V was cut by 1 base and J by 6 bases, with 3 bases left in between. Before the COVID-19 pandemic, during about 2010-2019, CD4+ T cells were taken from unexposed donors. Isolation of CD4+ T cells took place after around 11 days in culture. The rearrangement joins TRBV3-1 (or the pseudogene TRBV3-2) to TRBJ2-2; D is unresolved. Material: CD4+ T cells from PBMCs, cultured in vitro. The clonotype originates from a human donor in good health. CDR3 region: CASSQGPGELFF. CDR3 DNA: TGTGCCAGCAGCCAAGGCCCCGGGGAGCTGTTTTTT.